Below, 23 T cell receptor beta chains from the same sample are listed, as sequenced in a study of identical twins. Each CDR3 protein is one row after TCRdb ran MiXCR on the 5' RACE reads. The sample includes around 220,000 distinct CDR3 sequences, about an eighth of them seen just once. Material for sequencing was memory (CD45RO+) T cells sorted from blood. Receptors were obtained from a woman under 30 in good health.

The chain links TRBV9 to TRBJ2-2, with TRBD2 as a possible D gene (6 bases). Trimming removed 0 bases from V and 3 bases from J, with 9 bases in between. Germline values: CDR1 SGDLS, CDR2 YYNGEE. The CDR3 runs to 15 residues. The DNA of the CDR3 is TGTGCCAGCAGCGTAGGCGGGATTGACACCGGGGAGCTGTTTTTT. Protein: CASSVGGIDTGELFF.

The rearrangement uses TRBV28 and TRBJ1-6; D gene uncertain. CDR3 length: 12 residues. Trimming removed 7 bases at V and 8 bases at J, with 9 bases between. Per the germline V gene, CDR1 is MDHEN and CDR2 is SYDVKM. The CDR3 loop reads CASTLAYSPLHF. The CDR3 bases are TGTGCCAGCACCTTGGCGTATTCACCCCTCCACTTT.

In its sample, this clonotype was seen a few times. The V and J genes are TRBV20-1 and TRBJ2-4, with D perhaps TRBD2 (5 bases). The CDR3 runs to 13 residues. The V end was cut by 0 bases, the J end by 4 bases, with 7 bases between. Germline V gene lookup returns CDR1 DFQATT and CDR2 SNEGSKA (reference sequence). The CDR3 region has the DNA TGCAGTGCTAGAGAGGGAGCGAAAAACATTCAGTACTTC. Its protein product is CSAREGAKNIQYF.

The J gene is TRBJ1-2, the V gene TRBV5-1, with 9 bases aligning to TRBD1. Germline CDR1 and CDR2: SGHRS and YFSETQ. V lost 4 bases, J lost 1 base, and 8 bases stayed unmatched. The CDR3 totals 16 residues. CDR3 sequence reads: CASSLDRGGSNYGYTF. The CDR3 DNA reads as TGCGCCAGCAGCCTGGACAGGGGAGGGAGTAACTATGGCTACACCTTC.

The chain carries TRBV7-9 and TRBJ2-2, with TRBD1 as a possible D gene (6 bases). The CDR3 extends over 15 amino acids. Germline V gene lookup returns CDR1 SEHNR and CDR2 FQNEAQ (reference sequence). V lost 1 base and J 5 bases, leaving 11 bases between the germline ends. The CDR3 loop is CASSLVGARTGELFF. The CDR3 DNA reads as TGTGCCAGCAGCTTAGTGGGGGCCAGGACCGGGGAGCTGTTTTTT.

There are many counts of this clonotype. The gene calls are TRBV5-1 and TRBJ2-7; 12 nucleotides match TRBD2. Germline V lookup: CDR1 SGHRS, CDR2 YFSETQ. The CDR3 sequence is 17 residues long. The V segment lost 5 bases and the J segment 2 bases; nucleotides outside the gene matches: 11. The CDR3 reads CASRARGLAGQTYEQYF. The CDR3, as DNA: TGCGCCAGCAGGGCTCGCGGACTAGCGGGGCAAACCTACGAGCAGTACTTC.

This clonotype was observed a few times. The chain carries TRBV12-3 or TRBV12-4 and TRBJ1-6; 8 bases are shared with TRBD1. This CDR3 contains 17 residues. The V gene end was trimmed by 5 bases and the J gene end by 0 bases; junction bases not matched to a gene: 6. CDR3 sequence reads: CASSPRGRNSYNSPLHF. In DNA form, the CDR3 reads TGTGCCAGCAGTCCCAGGGGGCGCAACTCCTATAATTCACCCCTCCACTTT.

CDR3 DNA: TGCAGTGCTAGCAGGTCGGGCACCGGCTACGAGCAGTACTTC. It translates to CSASRSGTGYEQYF. This chain joins TRBV20-1 and TRBJ2-7; no reliable D call. The CDR3 covers 14 residues. Trimming took 3 bases from V and 3 from J, leaving 15 bases between them. The germline CDR1 and CDR2 sequences are DFQATT and SNEGSKA (reference sequence).

About this clonotype itself: A much larger clone differs from this one at a single base, so this may be a read error. The chain employs TRBV12-3 or TRBV12-4 and TRBJ2-7; possibly TRBD2 for D (7 bases). The CDR3 has 15 amino acids. Trimming cost V 8 bases and J 4 bases, with 21 bases left between them. The DNA of the CDR3 is TGTGCCAGCGCCACGGCGGGGGCAGGGGCGTACGAGCAGTACTTC. Its translation is CASATAGAGAYEQYF.

The chain's CDR3 is CSARADTQYF. The CDR3 bases are TGCAGTGCTCGGGCAGATACGCAGTATTTT. This chain uses TRBV20-1 with TRBJ2-3; D unresolved. The CDR3 contains 10 residues. The ends were cut back, 5 bases at V and 4 bases at J, with 4 bases in the middle. Germline V gene sequence: CDR1 DFQATT, CDR2 SNEGSKA (reference sequence).

This clonotype was seen a handful of times. The V gene is TRBV20-1, the J gene TRBJ1-2; no clear D gene. V lost 2 bases and J lost 8, with 12 bases in between. The CDR3 spans 12 residues. The V gene's germline CDR1 is DFQATT and CDR2 SNEGSKA (reference sequence). The CDR3 reads CSARFPFGGYTF. The DNA of the CDR3 is TGCAGTGCTAGATTCCCTTTTGGGGGCTACACCTTC.

This clonotype was detected a few times. The chain has TRBV29-1 and TRBJ1-1; 7 bases match TRBD1. Germline lookup yields CDR1 SQVTM and CDR2 ANQGSEA. This CDR3 contains 14 residues. The junction had 8 bases not matched to a gene; V was cut back by 4 bases and J by 3 bases. CDR3: CSVGRGAEDTEAFF. CDR3 coding DNA: TGCAGCGTTGGCAGGGGGGCGGAGGACACTGAAGCTTTCTTT.

This clonotype was observed a handful of times. The gene calls are TRBV7-2 and TRBJ2-2; 8 bases are shared with TRBD2. Germline trimming cut 7 bases from V and 0 bases from J; bases unmatched to any gene: 4. CDR1 and CDR2 from the germline V gene are SGHTA and FQGNSA. This CDR3 spans 15 amino acids. The CDR3 nucleotides read TGTGCCAGCACCACTAGCGGAACGAACACCGGGGAGCTGTTTTTT. Residues: CASTTSGTNTGELFF. Combining the CDR3 with reference TRBV7-2 and TRBJ2-2 gives the whole variable domain GAGVSQSPSNKVTEKGKDVELRCDPISGHTALYWYRQSLGQGLEFLIYFQGNSAPDKSGLPSDRFSAERTGGSVSTLTIQRTQQEDSAVYLCASTTSGTNTGELFFGEGSRLTVL.

This chain uses TRBV7-9 with TRBJ2-2; TRBD1 is a possible D gene (6 bases). This CDR3 has 16 residues. V was shortened by 5 bases and J by 2 bases, with 15 bases between the two germline ends. Germline assignment: CDR1 SEHNR and CDR2 FQNEAQ (reference sequence). This CDR3 reads CASSRYRDTNTGELFF. The CDR3, as DNA: TGTGCCAGCAGCCGTTACCGGGACACAAACACCGGGGAGCTGTTTTTT.

The sample holds a few counts of this clonotype. The gene calls are TRBV13 and TRBJ2-3; D could derive from TRBD1 or TRBD2 (7 bases each). V was clipped by 3 bases and J by 4 bases, with 14 bases between them. From germline, CDR1 is PRHDT and CDR2 FYEKMQ (reference sequence). This CDR3 comprises 15 residues. For the CDR3, the DNA is TGTGCCAGCAGCTTCGACAGGGAGGGGGCAGATACGCAGTATTTT. Protein sequence: CASSFDREGADTQYF.

The V call is TRBV6-2 or TRBV6-3, the J call TRBJ1-5; D not resolved. The germline gives CDR1 MNHEY, CDR2 SVGEGT. V gave up 3 bases and J gave up 9 bases, with 6 bases separating them. The CDR3 length is 11 residues. CDR3 sequence reads: CASSYGGPQHF. The CDR3 DNA sequence: TGTGCCAGCAGTTATGGTGGGCCCCAGCATTTT.

V gene TRBV6-2 or TRBV6-3 combines with J gene TRBJ2-1, with TRBD2 matching over 13 bases. There are 16 residues in the CDR3. CDR1 MNHEY and CDR2 SVGEGT come from the germline V gene. V was clipped by 5 bases and J by 12 bases; unmatched bases: 13. The CDR3 reads CASSPLGLAGAYAQFF. The CDR3 DNA reads TGTGCCAGCAGTCCCCTCGGACTAGCGGGAGCGTACGCGCAGTTCTTC.

Only a few counts were recorded for this clonotype. The J gene is TRBJ2-5, the V gene TRBV27, with D possibly TRBD2 on 6 matching bases. The CDR3 sequence is 18 residues long. Per the germline V gene, CDR1 is MNHEY and CDR2 is SMNVEV (reference sequence). The V end lost 6 bases, the J end lost 4 bases, and 27 bases lay between the germline ends. CDR3 protein: CASSFLPPGLLRLETQYF. The CDR3 coding sequence is TGTGCCAGCAGCTTCCTTCCCCCGGGACTCCTTCGGCTAGAGACCCAGTACTTC.

The gene calls are TRBV7-3 and TRBJ1-1, with D possibly matching TRBD1 (5 bases). The CDR3 loop spans 16 amino acids. The germline V and J ends were trimmed by 5 bases and 1 base, with 17 bases remaining between them. CDR1 and CDR2 from the germline V gene are SGHTA and FQGTGA. The CDR3 loop is CASSLNAGVGNTEAFF. The CDR3 region has the DNA TGTGCCAGCAGCCTCAACGCGGGGGTGGGGAACACTGAAGCTTTCTTT.

This clonotype was seen just once. This chain uses TRBV12-3 or TRBV12-4 with TRBJ2-2, with 7 bases aligning to TRBD2. The CDR3 consists of 18 residues. The V segment lost 1 base and the J segment 2 bases; nucleotides outside the gene matches: 10. This CDR3 is CASSLGAQGRGNTGELFF. CDR3 in DNA: TGTGCCAGCAGTTTAGGTGCCCAAGGGAGGGGTAACACCGGGGAGCTGTTTTTT.

A few counts support this clonotype. The rearrangement uses TRBV4-3 and TRBJ2-7; D gene unclear. CDR1 and CDR2 from the germline V gene are LGHNA and YSLEER. The CDR3 has 13 amino acids. The V gene lost 1 base and the J gene lost 3 bases, with 7 bases spanning the gap. CDR3: CASSQGLVYEQYF. DNA for the CDR3: TGCGCCAGCAGCCAAGGTTTAGTCTACGAGCAGTACTTC.

The chain has TRBV19 and TRBJ1-2, with unresolved D. The CDR3 sequence is 19 residues long. Trimming shortened V by 7 bases and J by 7 bases, and 34 bases separated the two germline ends. CDR1 and CDR2 (germline): LNHDA, SQIVND (reference sequence). The CDR3 sequence: CASTSPVRGTGMGVRGYTF. As DNA, the CDR3 is TGTGCCAGTACCTCCCCCGTCCGGGGTACGGGTATGGGAGTTCGTGGCTACACCTTC.

This chain links TRBV5-1 with TRBJ1-1, with a possible D match to TRBD1 (5 bases). The CDR3 has 15 residues. The germline gives CDR1 SGHRS, CDR2 YFSETQ. The V and J ends lost 2 bases and 1 base respectively, with 12 bases between them. CDR3 nucleotide sequence: TGCGCCAGCAGCTTCACAGGACCGGGGAACACTGAAGCTTTCTTT. Amino acid sequence: CASSFTGPGNTEAFF.